This entry features one TCR beta chain sequence. Its target is not known. This specimen comes from a study of human T cells and chemical hapten exposure. On the study more broadly: Across samples, TCR yields varied, mostly owing to small differences in pooled library volumes. Study-wide points: TCRs exceeding 1 in 1000 frequency stayed unchanged with DPC sensitization.

The time point was: healthy volunteer bleed at 2 weeks. Unfractionated whole blood served as the source for total RNA extraction. This CDR3 has 15 residues. Germline V gene lookup returns CDR1 LGHDT and CDR2 YNNKEL (reference sequence). The V gene lost 2 bases and the J gene lost 8 bases, with 15 bases spanning the gap. Library preparation tagged each individual cDNA molecule with a unique molecular identifier. Methods used by the authors: With a range of about 23,224 to 750,000, the median per sample was roughly 91,000 TCRs. TCRdb reprocessed the RACE reads with MiXCR, giving one entry per CDR3 protein. None of the V and J calls come from the authors' own analysis; TCRdb made them. Of 100,000 to 150,000 distinct CDR3 sequences listed, more than 7.5% are singletons.

The chain has TRBV3-1 and TRBJ1-4; the D is unclear. Sequenced input: whole blood. The TCR was taken from a male donor in good health. Some clones in this sample may be carry-over from other donors' samples. The CDR3, as DNA: TGTGCCAGCAGCCAATCGTTTGGAGGAGCGGAAAAACTGTTTTTT. It yields the protein CASSQSFGGAEKLFF.